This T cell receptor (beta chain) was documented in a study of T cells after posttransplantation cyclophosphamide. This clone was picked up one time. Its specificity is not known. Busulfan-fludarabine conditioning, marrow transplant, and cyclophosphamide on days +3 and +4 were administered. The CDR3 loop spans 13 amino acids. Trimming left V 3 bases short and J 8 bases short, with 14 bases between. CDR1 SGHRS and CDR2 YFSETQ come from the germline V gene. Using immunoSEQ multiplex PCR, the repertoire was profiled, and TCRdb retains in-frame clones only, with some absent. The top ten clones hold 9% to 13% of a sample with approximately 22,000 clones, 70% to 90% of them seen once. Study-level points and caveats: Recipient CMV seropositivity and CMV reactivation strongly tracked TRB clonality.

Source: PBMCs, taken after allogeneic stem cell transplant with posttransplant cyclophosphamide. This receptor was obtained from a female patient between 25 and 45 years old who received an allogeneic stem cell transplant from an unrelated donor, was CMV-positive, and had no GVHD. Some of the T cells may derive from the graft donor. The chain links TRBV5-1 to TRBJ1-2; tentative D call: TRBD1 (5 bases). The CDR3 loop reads CASSSGGAGGYTF. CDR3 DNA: TGCGCCAGCAGCTCTGGAGGGGCAGGCGGCTACACCTTC.